This T cell receptor beta chain was documented in a study of blood T cell repertoires in COVID-19. Background on the study: Whether acute or convalescent, the COVID-19 samples came from the United States, Italy and Spain.

Authors' processing steps: Scientists estimated how many nucleated cells there were by amplifying reference gene primers. Some clones are missing from TCRdb's copy, which holds only in-frame ones; the method was immunoSEQ multiplex PCR. From that table come the V and J calls and clone size; the DNA was used to work out D and trimming. The repertoire includes some 150,000 clones, 88% of them detected once, and more than 9% sits in the top ten. Germline V gives CDR1 KGHDR, CDR2 SFDVKD. This CDR3 is 14 amino acids long. The V end was cut by 3 bases, the J end by 1 base, with 9 bases between. Sequencing was performed on peripheral blood. This sequence originates from a man aged 45 to 65 with active or convalescent COVID-19. The genes are TRBV24-1 and TRBJ2-7; D is uncertain. CDR3 residues: CATSDGQLSYEQYF. DNA of the CDR3: TGTGCCACCAGTGATGGGCAGTTATCCTACGAGCAGTACTTC.